This record covers a single T cell receptor beta chain. The antigen is undetermined. The data are from a study of tumor-infiltrating lymphocytes in primary liver carcinoma. Background on the study: Participating patients were men and women between 30 and 69 years old. The tumors ranged from about 4 to 11 cm across and fell within stage T1-T3 N0M0.

Bulk tissue was left unsorted, and RNA and DNA were co-extracted from about 20-30 mg of it. Chronic HBV infection, untreated so far, was present in the patients. Making TCR beta cDNA involved approximately 0.5 ug total RNA and a constant-region primer. Library construction for TCR beta comprised three nested multiplex PCR rounds performed with slightly modified ARM-PCR. The first two PCR rounds, around 10 cycles each, used TRBV1-TRBV30 forward primers and a C-beta reverse primer. TCRdb recomputed calls from the multiplex PCR reads with MiXCR, one row per CDR3 protein. The repertoire holds approximately 92,000 distinct CDR3 sequences, with 55% to 75% as singletons. Regarding the study as a whole: Blood's top-250-clone fraction was significantly lower than that of tumors (p = 0.039).

Germline lookup yields CDR1 SGDLS and CDR2 YYNGEE. Trimming took off 0 bases at V and 4 bases at J, with 8 bases between the two ends. CDR3 length: 14 residues. This sequence joins TRBV9 and TRBJ1-5; D is undetermined. Sequencing input: tumor-adjacent normal liver tissue. The source is a man in his forties with primary liver carcinoma and hepatitis B virus infection. The CDR3: CASSVGAVNQPQHF. CDR3 bases: TGTGCCAGCAGCGTAGGGGCCGTAAATCAGCCCCAGCATTTT.